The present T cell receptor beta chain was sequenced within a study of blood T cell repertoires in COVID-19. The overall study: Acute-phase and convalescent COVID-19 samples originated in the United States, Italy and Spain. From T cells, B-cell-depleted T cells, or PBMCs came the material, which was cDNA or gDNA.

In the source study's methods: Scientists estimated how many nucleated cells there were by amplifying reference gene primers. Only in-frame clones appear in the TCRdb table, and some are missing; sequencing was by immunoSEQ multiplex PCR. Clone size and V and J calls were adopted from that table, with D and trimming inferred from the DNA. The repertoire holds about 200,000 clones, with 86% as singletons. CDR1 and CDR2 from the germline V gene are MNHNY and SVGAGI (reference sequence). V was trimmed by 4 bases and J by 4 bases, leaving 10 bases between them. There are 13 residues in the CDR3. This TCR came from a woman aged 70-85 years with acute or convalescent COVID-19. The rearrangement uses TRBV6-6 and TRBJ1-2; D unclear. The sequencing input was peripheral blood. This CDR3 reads CASSWRKSYGYTF. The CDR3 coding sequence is TGTGCCAGCAGTTGGAGGAAGAGCTATGGCTACACCTTC.